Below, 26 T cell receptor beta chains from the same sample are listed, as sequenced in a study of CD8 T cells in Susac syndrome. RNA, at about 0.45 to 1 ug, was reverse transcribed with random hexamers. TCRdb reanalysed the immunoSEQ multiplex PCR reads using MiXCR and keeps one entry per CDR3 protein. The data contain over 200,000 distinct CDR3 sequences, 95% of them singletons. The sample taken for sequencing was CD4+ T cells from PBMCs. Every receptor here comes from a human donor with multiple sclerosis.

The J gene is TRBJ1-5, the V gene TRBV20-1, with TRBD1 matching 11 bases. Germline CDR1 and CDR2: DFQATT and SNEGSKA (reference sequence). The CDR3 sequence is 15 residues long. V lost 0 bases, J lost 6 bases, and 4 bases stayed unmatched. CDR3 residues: CSAREGTGGSQPQHF. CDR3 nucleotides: TGCAGTGCTAGAGAGGGGACAGGGGGTTCTCAGCCCCAGCATTTT.

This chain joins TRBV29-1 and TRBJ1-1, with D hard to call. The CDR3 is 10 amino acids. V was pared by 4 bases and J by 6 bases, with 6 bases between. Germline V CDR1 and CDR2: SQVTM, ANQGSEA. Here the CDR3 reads CSVGAAEAFF. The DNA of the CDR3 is TGCAGCGTTGGGGCCGCTGAAGCTTTCTTT.

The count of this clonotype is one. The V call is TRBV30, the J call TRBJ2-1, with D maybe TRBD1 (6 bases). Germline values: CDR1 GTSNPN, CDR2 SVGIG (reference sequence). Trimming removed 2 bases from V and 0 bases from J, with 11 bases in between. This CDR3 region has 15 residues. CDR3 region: CAWSRDTLSYNEQFF. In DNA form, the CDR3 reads TGTGCCTGGAGTCGGGACACGCTCTCCTACAATGAGCAGTTCTTC.

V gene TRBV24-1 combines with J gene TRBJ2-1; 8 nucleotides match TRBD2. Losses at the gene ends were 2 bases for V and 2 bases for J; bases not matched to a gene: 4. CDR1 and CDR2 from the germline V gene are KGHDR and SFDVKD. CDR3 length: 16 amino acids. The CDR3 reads CATSDSLAGTYNEQFF. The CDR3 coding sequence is TGTGCCACCAGTGATTCCCTAGCGGGTACCTACAATGAGCAGTTCTTC.

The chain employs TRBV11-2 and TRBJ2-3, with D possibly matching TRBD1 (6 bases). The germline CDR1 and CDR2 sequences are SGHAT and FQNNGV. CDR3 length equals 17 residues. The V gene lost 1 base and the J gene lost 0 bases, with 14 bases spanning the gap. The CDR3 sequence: CASSLVGGGSSTDTQYF. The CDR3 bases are TGTGCCAGCAGCTTAGTTGGGGGCGGATCTAGCACAGATACGCAGTATTTT.

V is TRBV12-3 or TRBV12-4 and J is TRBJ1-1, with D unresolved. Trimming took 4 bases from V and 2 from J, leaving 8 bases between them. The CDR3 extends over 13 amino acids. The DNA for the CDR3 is TGTGCCAGCAGTTCGTTGATTAACACTGAAGCTTTCTTT. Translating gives CASSSLINTEAFF.

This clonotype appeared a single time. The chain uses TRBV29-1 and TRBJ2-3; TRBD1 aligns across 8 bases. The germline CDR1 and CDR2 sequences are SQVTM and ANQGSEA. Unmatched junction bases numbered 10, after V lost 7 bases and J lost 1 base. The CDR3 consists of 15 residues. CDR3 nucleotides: TGCAGCGCTGAGGACAGGGCGTATGGCACAGATACGCAGTATTTT. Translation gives CSAEDRAYGTDTQYF.

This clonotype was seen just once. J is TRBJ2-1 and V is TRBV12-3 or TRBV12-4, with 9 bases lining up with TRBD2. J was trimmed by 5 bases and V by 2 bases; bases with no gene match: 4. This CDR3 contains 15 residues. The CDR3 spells CASSLSSGSNNEQFF. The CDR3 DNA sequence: TGTGCCAGCAGTTTAAGTAGCGGGAGCAACAATGAGCAGTTCTTC.

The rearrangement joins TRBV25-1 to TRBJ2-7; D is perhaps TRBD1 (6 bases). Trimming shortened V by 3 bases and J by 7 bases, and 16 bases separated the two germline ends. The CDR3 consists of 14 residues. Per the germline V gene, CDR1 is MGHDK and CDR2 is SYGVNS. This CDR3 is CASSDPDSLGEQYF. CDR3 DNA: TGTGCCAGCAGTGATCCGGACAGCCTAGGGGAGCAGTACTTC.

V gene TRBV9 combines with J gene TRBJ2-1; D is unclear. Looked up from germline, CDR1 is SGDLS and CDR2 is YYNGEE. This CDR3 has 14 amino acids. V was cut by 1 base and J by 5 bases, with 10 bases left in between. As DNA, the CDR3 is TGTGCCAGCAGCGTACTCCTTCGGGACAATGAGCAGTTCTTC. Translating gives CASSVLLRDNEQFF.

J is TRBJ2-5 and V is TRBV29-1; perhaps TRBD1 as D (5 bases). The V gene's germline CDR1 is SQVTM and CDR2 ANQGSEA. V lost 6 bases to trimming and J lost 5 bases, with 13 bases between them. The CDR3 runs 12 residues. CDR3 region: CSVLGLSETQYF. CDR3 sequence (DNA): TGCAGCGTCTTGGGGCTATCGGAGACCCAGTACTTC.

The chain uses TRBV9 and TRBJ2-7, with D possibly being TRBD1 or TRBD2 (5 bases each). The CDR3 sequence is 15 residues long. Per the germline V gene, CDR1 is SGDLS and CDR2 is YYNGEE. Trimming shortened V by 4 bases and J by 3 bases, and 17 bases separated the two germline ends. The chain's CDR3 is CASSPRGDLYYEQYF. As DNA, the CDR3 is TGTGCCAGCAGCCCCCGAGGGGACCTCTACTACGAGCAGTACTTC.

The CDR3, as DNA: TGTGCCAGCAGCTTAGGTCTTAACTACAATGAGCAGTTCTTC. It translates to CASSLGLNYNEQFF. V and J are TRBV13 and TRBJ2-1; the D is unclear. Germline CDR1 PRHDT, CDR2 FYEKMQ (reference sequence). V lost 0 bases and J lost 3, with 6 bases in between. This CDR3 contains 14 residues.

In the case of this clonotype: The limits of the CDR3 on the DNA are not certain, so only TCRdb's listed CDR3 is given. The CDR3 reads CASSPWAGGNTF. The rearrangement joins TRBV11-2 to TRBJ1-2; the DNA was not used to check the table's D call, TRBD1. Germline V gene data show CDR1 as SGHAT and CDR2 as FQNNGV. The CDR3 is 12 amino acids in total, end residues counted.

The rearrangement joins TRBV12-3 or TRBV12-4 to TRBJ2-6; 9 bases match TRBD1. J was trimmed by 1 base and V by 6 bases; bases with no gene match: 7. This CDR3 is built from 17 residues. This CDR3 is CASRADRGASGANVLTF. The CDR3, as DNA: TGTGCCAGCAGGGCGGACAGGGGAGCGTCTGGGGCCAACGTCCTGACTTTC.

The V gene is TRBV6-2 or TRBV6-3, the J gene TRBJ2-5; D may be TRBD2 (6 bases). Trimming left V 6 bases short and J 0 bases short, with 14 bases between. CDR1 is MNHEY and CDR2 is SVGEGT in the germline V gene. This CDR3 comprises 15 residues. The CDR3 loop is CASSPRRVNQETQYF. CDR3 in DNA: TGTGCCAGCAGCCCCAGGAGGGTCAACCAAGAGACCCAGTACTTC.

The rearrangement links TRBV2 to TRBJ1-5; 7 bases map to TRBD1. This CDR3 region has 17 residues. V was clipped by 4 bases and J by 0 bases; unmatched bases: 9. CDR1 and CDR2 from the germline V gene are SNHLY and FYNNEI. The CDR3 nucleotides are TGTGCCAGCAGTGGACCGACAGGGAAAAATAGCAATCAGCCCCAGCATTTT. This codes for CASSGPTGKNSNQPQHF.

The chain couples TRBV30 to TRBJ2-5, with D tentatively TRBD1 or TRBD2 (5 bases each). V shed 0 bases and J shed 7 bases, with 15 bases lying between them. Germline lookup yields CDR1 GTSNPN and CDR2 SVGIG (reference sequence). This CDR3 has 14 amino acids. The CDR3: CAWSVQAERGTQYF. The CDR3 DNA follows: TGTGCCTGGAGTGTACAGGCCGAACGGGGGACCCAGTACTTC.

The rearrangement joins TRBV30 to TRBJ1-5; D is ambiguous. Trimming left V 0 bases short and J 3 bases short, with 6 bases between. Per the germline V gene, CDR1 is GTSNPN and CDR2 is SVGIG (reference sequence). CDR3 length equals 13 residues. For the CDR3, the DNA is TGTGCCTGGAGTGTACGAGACAATCAGCCCCAGCATTTT. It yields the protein CAWSVRDNQPQHF.

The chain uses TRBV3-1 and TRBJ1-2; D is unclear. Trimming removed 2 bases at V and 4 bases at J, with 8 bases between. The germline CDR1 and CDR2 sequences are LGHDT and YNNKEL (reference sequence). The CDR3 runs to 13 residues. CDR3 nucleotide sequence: TGTGCCAGCAGCCAACCCTCGGCCTATGGCTACACCTTC. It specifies CASSQPSAYGYTF.

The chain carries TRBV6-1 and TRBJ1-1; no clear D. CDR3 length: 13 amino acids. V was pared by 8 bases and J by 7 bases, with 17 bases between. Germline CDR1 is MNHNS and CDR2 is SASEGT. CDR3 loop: CASPSRRRDEAFF. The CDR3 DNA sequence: TGTGCCAGCCCGTCTCGGAGGAGGGATGAAGCTTTCTTT.

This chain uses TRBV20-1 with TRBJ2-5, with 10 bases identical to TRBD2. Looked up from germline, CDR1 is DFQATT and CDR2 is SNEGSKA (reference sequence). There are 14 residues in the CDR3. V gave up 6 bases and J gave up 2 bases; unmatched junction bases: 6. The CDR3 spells CSASILAGQETQYF. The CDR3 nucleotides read TGCAGTGCGTCAATACTAGCGGGACAAGAGACCCAGTACTTC.

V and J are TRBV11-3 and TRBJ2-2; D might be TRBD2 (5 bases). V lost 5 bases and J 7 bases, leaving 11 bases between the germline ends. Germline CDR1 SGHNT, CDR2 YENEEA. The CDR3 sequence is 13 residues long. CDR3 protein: CASSRDGNGELFF. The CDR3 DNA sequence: TGTGCCAGCAGCCGTGACGGGAACGGGGAGCTGTTTTTT. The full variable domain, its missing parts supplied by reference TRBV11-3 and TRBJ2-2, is EAGVVQSPRYKIIEKKQPVAFWCNPISGHNTLYWYLQNLGQGPELLIRYENEEAVDDSQLPKDRFSAERLKGVDSTLKIQPAELGDSAVYLCASSRDGNGELFFGEGSRLTVL.

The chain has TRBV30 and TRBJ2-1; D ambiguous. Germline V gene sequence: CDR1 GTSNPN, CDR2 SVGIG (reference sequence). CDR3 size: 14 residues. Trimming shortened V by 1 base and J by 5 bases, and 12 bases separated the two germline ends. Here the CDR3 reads CAWSGANGDNEQFF. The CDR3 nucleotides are TGTGCCTGGAGTGGGGCCAACGGAGACAATGAGCAGTTCTTC.

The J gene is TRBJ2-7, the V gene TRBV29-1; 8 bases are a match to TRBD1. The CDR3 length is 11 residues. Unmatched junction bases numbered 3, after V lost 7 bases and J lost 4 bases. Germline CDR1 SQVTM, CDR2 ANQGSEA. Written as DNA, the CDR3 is TGCAGCGCCAACAGGGGGTACGAGCAGTACTTC. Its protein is CSANRGYEQYF.

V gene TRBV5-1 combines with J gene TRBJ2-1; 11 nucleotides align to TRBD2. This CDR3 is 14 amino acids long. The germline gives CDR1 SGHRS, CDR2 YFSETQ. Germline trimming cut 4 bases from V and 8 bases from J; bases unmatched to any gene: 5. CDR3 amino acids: CASSPLAGGDEQFF. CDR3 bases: TGCGCCAGCAGCCCTCTAGCGGGGGGAGATGAGCAGTTCTTC.